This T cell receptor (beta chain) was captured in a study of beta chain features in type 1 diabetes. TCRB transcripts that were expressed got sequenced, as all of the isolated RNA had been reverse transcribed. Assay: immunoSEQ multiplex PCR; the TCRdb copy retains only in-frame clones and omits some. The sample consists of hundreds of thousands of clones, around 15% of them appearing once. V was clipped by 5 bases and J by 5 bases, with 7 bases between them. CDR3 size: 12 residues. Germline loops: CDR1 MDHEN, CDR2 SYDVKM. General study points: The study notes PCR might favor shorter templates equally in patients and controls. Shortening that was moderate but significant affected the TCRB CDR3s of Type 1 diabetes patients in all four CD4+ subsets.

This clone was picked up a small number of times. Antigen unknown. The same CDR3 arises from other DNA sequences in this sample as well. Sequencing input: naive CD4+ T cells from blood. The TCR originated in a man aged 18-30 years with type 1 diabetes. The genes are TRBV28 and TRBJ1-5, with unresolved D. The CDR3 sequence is CASSLRDQPQHF. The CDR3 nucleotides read TGTGCCAGCAGTCTCCGGGATCAGCCCCAGCATTTT.